This T cell receptor beta chain stems from a study of lymphopenia after photon versus proton radiotherapy. About this clone: As yet, its antigen is unknown.

Germline-derived CDR1 and CDR2 are LNHDA and SQIVND (reference sequence). CDR3 length: 18 residues. Trimming removed 6 bases from V and 6 bases from J; junction bases left unmatched: 19. Sequencing was performed with immunoSEQ multiplex PCR; in TCRdb, only in-frame clones are kept and a portion is missing. The sample lists fewer than 45,000 clones; about 86% were seen once. Study-level findings and limits: After the lymphocyte nadir, photon-treated repertoires showed oligoclonal expansion, especially of CD8+ Temra cells. Photon-treated patients lost naive T cells and TCR diversity; proton-treated stayed stable.

V usage is TRBV19 and J usage is TRBJ1-1, with 10 bases identical to TRBD1. The sequence derives from a woman aged 70-85 years with pancreatic cancer. Some clones in this sample may be carry-over from other donors' samples. Sample: peripheral blood, taken from a patient treated with proton-based radiotherapy. For the CDR3, the DNA is TGTGCCAGTAGAACAATGCGGGGTACGGGACAGGGGAAGCCTGAAGCTTTCTTT. Its translation: CASRTMRGTGQGKPEAFF.